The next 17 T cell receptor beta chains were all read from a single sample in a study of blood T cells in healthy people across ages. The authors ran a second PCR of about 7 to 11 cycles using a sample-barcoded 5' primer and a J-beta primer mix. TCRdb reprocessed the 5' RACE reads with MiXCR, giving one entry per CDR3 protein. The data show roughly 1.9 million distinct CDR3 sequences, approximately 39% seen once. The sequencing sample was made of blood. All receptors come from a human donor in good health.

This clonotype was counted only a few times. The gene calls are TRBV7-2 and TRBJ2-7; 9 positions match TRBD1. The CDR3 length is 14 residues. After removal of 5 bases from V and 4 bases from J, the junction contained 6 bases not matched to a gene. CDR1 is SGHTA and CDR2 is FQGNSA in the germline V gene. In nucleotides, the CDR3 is TGTGCCAGCAGCAAGGACAGGGGAATTTACGAGCAGTACTTC. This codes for CASSKDRGIYEQYF.

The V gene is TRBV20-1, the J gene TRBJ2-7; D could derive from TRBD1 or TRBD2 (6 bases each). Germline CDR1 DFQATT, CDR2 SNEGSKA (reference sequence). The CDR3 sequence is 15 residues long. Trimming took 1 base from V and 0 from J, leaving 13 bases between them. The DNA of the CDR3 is TGCAGTGCTAGAGTATGGGGGGCAAGCTCCTACGAGCAGTACTTC. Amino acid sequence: CSARVWGASSYEQYF.

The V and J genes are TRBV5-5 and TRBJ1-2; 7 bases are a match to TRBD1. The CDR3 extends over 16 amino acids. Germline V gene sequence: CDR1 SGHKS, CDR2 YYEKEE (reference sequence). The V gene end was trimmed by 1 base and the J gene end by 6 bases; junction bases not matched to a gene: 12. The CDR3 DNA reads TGTGCCAGCAGCTTGTTGAACCAGGGGGAGGTGAATGGCTACACCTTC. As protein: CASSLLNQGEVNGYTF.

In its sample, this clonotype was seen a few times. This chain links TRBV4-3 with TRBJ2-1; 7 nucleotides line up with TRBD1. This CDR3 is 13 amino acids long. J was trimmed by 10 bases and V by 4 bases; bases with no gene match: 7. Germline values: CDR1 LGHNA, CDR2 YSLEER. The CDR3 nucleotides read TGCGCCAGCAGCCGGGTTGACAGGGCCGAGCAGTTCTTC. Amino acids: CASSRVDRAEQFF.

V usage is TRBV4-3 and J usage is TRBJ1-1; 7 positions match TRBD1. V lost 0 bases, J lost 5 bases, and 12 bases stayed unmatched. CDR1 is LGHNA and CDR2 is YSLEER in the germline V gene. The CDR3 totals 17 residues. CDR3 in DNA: TGCGCCAGCAGCCAAGATGGCAATGCAGGGGGTCTGACTGAAGCTTTCTTT. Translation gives CASSQDGNAGGLTEAFF.

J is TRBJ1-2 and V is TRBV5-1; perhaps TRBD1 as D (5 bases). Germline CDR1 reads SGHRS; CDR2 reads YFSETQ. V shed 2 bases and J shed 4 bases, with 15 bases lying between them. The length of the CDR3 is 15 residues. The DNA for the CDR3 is TGCGCCAGCAGCTTTACAGAGGGGCCCGTCTATGGCTACACCTTC. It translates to CASSFTEGPVYGYTF.

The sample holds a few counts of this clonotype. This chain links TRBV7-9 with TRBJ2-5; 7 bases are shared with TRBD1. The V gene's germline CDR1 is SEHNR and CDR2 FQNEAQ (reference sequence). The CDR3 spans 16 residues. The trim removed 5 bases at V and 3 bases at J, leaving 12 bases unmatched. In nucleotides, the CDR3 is TGTGCCAGCAGCCCAAAAACAGGGGTTCCCAAAGAGACCCAGTACTTC. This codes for CASSPKTGVPKETQYF. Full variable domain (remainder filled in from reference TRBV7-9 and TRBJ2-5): DTGVSQNPRHKITKRGQNVTFRCDPISEHNRLYWYRQTLGQGPEFLTYFQNEAQLEKSRLLSDRFSAERPKGSFSTLEIQRTEQGDSAMYLCASSPKTGVPKETQYFGPGTRLLVL.

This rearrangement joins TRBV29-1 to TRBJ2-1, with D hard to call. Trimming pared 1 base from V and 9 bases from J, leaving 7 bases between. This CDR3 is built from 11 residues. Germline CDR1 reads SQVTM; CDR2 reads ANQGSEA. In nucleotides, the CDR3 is TGCAGCGTTGAAGTTAGGGTTGAGCAGTTCTTC. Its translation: CSVEVRVEQFF.

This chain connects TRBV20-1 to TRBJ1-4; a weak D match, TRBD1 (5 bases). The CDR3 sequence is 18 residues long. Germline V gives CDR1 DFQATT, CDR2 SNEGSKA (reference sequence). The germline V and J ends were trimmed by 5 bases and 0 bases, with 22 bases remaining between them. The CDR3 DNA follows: TGCAGTGCTTATACAGGCCGTGGACGGGAATCAACTAATGAAAAACTGTTTTTT. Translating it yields CSAYTGRGRESTNEKLFF.

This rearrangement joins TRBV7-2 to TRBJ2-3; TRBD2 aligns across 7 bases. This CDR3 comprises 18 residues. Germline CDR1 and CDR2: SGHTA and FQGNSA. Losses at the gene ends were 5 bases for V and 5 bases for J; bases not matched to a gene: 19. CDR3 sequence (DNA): TGTGCCAGCAGCCCCCCGTTGGGCCGGGGGGACGGAAGAGATACGCAGTATTTT. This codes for CASSPPLGRGDGRDTQYF.

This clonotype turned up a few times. The CDR3 reads CASSWMGEGDGSPLHF. CDR3 nucleotides: TGCGCCAGCAGCTGGATGGGGGAAGGCGACGGTTCACCCCTCCACTTT. V usage is TRBV5-1 and J usage is TRBJ1-6, with a weak D call TRBD1 (5 bases). Germline CDR1 is SGHRS and CDR2 is YFSETQ. V was cut by 3 bases and J by 9 bases, with 19 bases left in between. The CDR3 is 16 residues long.

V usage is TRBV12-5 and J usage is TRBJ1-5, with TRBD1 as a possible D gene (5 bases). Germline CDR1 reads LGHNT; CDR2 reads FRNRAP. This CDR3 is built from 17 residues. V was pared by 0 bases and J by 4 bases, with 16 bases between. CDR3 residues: CASGLVLRGGGNQPQHF. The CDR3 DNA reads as TGTGCTAGTGGTTTGGTACTGCGGGGGGGAGGGAATCAGCCCCAGCATTTT. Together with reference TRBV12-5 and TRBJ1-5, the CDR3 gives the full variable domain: DARVTQTPRHKVTEMGQEVTMRCQPILGHNTVFWYRQTMMQGLELLAYFRNRAPLDDSGMPKDRFSAEMPDATLATLKIQPSEPRDSAVYFCASGLVLRGGGNQPQHFGDGTRLSIL.

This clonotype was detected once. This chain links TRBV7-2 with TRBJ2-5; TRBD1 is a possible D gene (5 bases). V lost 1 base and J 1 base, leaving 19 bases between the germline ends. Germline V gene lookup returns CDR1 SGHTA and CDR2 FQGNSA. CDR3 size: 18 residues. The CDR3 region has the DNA TGTGCCAGCAGCTTAGTTGGATGGGGCAGGGAAAGCCAAGAGACCCAGTACTTC. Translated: CASSLVGWGRESQETQYF.

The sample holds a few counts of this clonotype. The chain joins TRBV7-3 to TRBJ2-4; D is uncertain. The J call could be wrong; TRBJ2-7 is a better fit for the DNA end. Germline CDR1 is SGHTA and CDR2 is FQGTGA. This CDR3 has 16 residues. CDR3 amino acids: CASSLSSRSLSGEQYF. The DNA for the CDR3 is TGTGCCAGCAGCTTAAGTTCTCGGTCCTTGTCAGGCGAGCAGTACTTC.

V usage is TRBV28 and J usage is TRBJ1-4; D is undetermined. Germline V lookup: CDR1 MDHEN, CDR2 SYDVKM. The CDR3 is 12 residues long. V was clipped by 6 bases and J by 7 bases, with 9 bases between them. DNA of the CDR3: TGTGCCAGCAGGCCGATAGGTGAAAAACTGTTTTTT. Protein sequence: CASRPIGEKLFF.

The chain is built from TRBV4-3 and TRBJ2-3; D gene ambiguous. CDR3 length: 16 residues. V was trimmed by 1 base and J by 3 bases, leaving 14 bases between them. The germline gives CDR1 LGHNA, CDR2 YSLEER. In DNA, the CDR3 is TGCGCCAGCAGCCAAGTGGGTCAGGCTGAAACAGATACGCAGTATTTT. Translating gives CASSQVGQAETDTQYF.

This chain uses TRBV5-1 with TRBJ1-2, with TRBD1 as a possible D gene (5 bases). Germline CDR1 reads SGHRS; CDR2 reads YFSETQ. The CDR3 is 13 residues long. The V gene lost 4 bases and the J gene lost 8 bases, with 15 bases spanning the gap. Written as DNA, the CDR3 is TGCGCCAGCAGCGCGGGGCTGGAGGAAGGCTACACCTTC. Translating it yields CASSAGLEEGYTF.